The T cell receptor (beta chain) under discussion was sequenced for a study of blood T cell repertoires in COVID-19. Study in general: Samples of COVID-19 (acute and convalescent) were obtained from the United States, Italy and Spain. PBMCs, B-cell-depleted T cells, or T cells were the source of the cDNA or gDNA that made up the material.

Germline V lookup: CDR1 MNHEY, CDR2 SMNVEV (reference sequence). The germline V and J ends were trimmed by 5 bases and 1 base, with 12 bases remaining between them. The CDR3 is made up of 14 amino acids. The method was immunoSEQ multiplex PCR; TCRdb's version includes in-frame clones alone and lacks a portion of them. The sample lists tens of thousands of clones; 85% were seen once. The specimen was peripheral blood. This clonotype was sampled from a woman in her 70s in a cohort sampled during active COVID-19. The J gene is TRBJ2-7, the V gene TRBV27; D perhaps matches TRBD1 (5 bases). In DNA form, the CDR3 reads TGTGCCAGCAGTCCCGTACAGGTTTCCTACGAGCAGTACTTC. Translation gives CASSPVQVSYEQYF.